The rows below give T cell receptor beta chains drawn from one sample of a study of OX40 agonist ivuxolimab in advanced cancers. Sequenced by immunoSEQ multiplex PCR; TCRdb stores in-frame clones only, minus some. The sample records tens of thousands of clones, roughly 84% being singletons. The sequences come from CD4+ or CD8+ T cells sorted from blood, collected in a trial of the OX40 agonist ivuxolimab. The receptor source for this set is an adult with an advanced solid tumor such as melanoma, head and neck, liver or kidney cancer. CDR3s include the opening cysteine and the closing phenylalanine or tryptophan. A D gene is named only where the DNA matches it firmly. Some rows have no size entry. The others give once, few or many, or a class for an expanded clone.

v_call,j_call,clone_size,d_call,cdr3_aa,cdr3_nt
TRBV28,TRBJ1-5,NA,NA,CASSFMGRYSNQPQHF,TGTGCCAGCAGTTTTATGGGCCGCTATAGCAATCAGCCCCAGCATTTT
TRBV7-9,TRBJ1-2,NA,TRBD1,CASSLEQGHYGYTF,TGTGCCAGCAGCTTAGAACAGGGGCACTATGGCTACACCTTC
TRBV5-1,TRBJ2-6,NA,NA,CASSLVRATGANVLTF,TGCGCCAGCAGCTTGGTCAGGGCTACTGGGGCCAACGTCCTGACTTTC
TRBV7-8,TRBJ2-6,NA,NA,CASSFGMSGANVLTF,TGTGCCAGCAGCTTCGGAATGTCTGGGGCCAACGTCCTGACTTTC
TRBV14,TRBJ1-2,once,TRBD1,CASSPTRGGGYTF,TGTGCCAGCAGCCCAACCAGGGGGGGAGGCTACACCTTC
TRBV25-1,TRBJ1-4,once,NA,CASSDVRRGLSRNEKLFF,TGTGCCAGCAGTGATGTTCGGCGGGGATTATCTAGGAATGAAAAACTGTTTTTT
TRBV2,TRBJ2-5,once,TRBD1,CAIPGQGARETQYF,TGTGCCATCCCTGGACAGGGGGCAAGGGAGACCCAGTACTTC
TRBV15,TRBJ1-1,NA,NA,CATSRDRFRGVEAFF,TGTGCCACCAGCAGAGATCGCTTCCGCGGAGTGGAAGCTTTCTTT
TRBV9,TRBJ2-1,NA,NA,CASSVHPKTGSDEQFF,TGTGCCAGCAGCGTCCATCCTAAAACAGGGTCCGATGAGCAGTTCTTC
TRBV9,TRBJ1-1,NA,NA,CASSPSGGDRMNTEAFF,TGTGCCAGCAGCCCCAGTGGAGGGGACCGGATGAACACTGAAGCTTTCTTT
TRBV4-2,TRBJ2-7,NA,NA,CASSQQLGPYEQYF,TGTGCCAGCAGCCAACAACTAGGGCCCTACGAGCAGTACTTC
TRBV29-1,TRBJ2-5,once,NA,CSVAIYQETQYF,TGCAGCGTTGCCATCTACCAAGAGACCCAGTACTTC
TRBV5-5,TRBJ1-5,once,TRBD1,CASSHRDRGFSQPQHF,TGTGCCAGCAGCCACCGGGACAGGGGTTTTTCTCAGCCCCAGCATTTT
TRBV28,TRBJ2-1,NA,NA,CASSLGLSTRRGRFF,TGTGCCAGCAGTTTAGGGCTCTCCACTCGACGGGGCCGGTTCTTC
TRBV27,TRBJ1-2,NA,NA,CASSSLFSGHGYTF,TGTGCCAGCAGTTCTTTATTTTCGGGGCATGGCTACACCTTC
TRBV5-1,TRBJ2-2,NA,TRBD1,CASSGGQGATGELFF,TGCGCCAGCAGCGGCGGACAGGGGGCTACCGGGGAGCTGTTTTTT
TRBV5-4,TRBJ2-7,NA,TRBD2,CASSLTSGGYEQYF,TGTGCCAGCAGCTTGACTAGCGGGGGCTACGAGCAGTACTTC
TRBV7-3,TRBJ2-3,NA,TRBD2,CASSPGLAGGPLYTQYF,TGTGCCAGCAGCCCGGGACTAGCGGGAGGGCCGTTGTATACGCAGTATTTT
TRBV7-9,TRBJ1-3,medium-sized,NA,CASSYASGNTIYF,TGTGCCAGCAGCTATGCCTCTGGAAACACCATATATTTT
TRBV7-9,TRBJ2-5,NA,TRBD2,CASSSQREWETQYF,TGTGCCAGCAGCTCACAGCGGGAGTGGGAGACCCAGTACTTC
TRBV10-3,TRBJ1-2,NA,NA,CAISDPRENYGYTF,TGTGCCATCAGTGACCCCAGGGAGAACTATGGCTACACCTTC
TRBV28,TRBJ2-7,few,TRBD2,CASVPTASGRSYEQYF,TGTGCCAGCGTCCCTACGGCTAGCGGGAGGTCCTACGAGCAGTACTTC
TRBV5-3,TRBJ1-2,NA,TRBD1,CARSLTDRLCGYTF,TGTGCCAGAAGCCTCACGGACAGGCTTTGCGGCTACACCTTC
TRBV7-2,TRBJ1-2,NA,NA,CASSPARDYGYTF,TGTGCCAGCAGCCCCGCCAGGGACTATGGCTACACCTTC
TRBV5-4,TRBJ2-7,NA,TRBD1,CASRADRANYEQYF,TGTGCCAGCAGGGCCGACAGGGCGAACTACGAGCAGTACTTC
TRBV4-1,TRBJ2-2,NA,NA,CASSQPPGRYTGELFF,TGCGCCAGCAGCCAACCTCCGGGCCGGTACACCGGGGAGCTGTTTTTT
TRBV5-1,TRBJ1-2,NA,TRBD1,CASSFGQGSYGYTF,TGCGCCAGCAGCTTTGGACAGGGCAGCTATGGCTACACCTTC
TRBV6-6,TRBJ2-3,NA,TRBD2,CASSYIAGGPDTQYF,TGTGCCAGCAGTTACATAGCGGGAGGCCCAGATACGCAGTATTTT
TRBV2,TRBJ2-6,NA,NA,CASSEGQLSGANVLTF,TGTGCCAGCAGTGAAGGACAGCTTTCTGGGGCCAACGTCCTGACTTTC
TRBV6-6,TRBJ2-4,NA,TRBD1,CASSLGQGGNIQYF,TGTGCCAGCAGCCTCGGACAGGGGGGAAACATTCAGTACTTC
TRBV11-2,TRBJ1-4,NA,NA,CASSLQGEKLFF,TGTGCCAGCAGTTTACAGGGTGAAAAACTGTTTTTT
TRBV5-6,TRBJ1-1,once,NA,CASSPDLGGANTEAFF,TGTGCCAGCAGCCCCGACCTGGGAGGGGCTAACACTGAAGCTTTCTTT
TRBV7-3,TRBJ2-2,NA,NA,CASSLNPRLLGTNTGELFF,TGTGCCAGCAGCTTAAATCCCAGGCTCCTCGGGACTAACACCGGGGAGCTGTTTTTT
TRBV6-5,TRBJ2-1,NA,TRBD2,CASKTSGDTYNEQFF,TGTGCCAGTAAGACTAGCGGGGATACCTACAATGAGCAGTTCTTC
TRBV9,TRBJ1-5,medium-sized,NA,CASSVNRQPQHF,TGTGCCAGCAGCGTAAATCGGCAGCCCCAGCATTTT
TRBV28,TRBJ2-3,NA,NA,CASIGSTQYF,TGTGCCAGCATAGGGAGTACGCAGTATTTT
TRBV7-9,TRBJ2-7,NA,NA,CASSLGQGGSKQYF,TGTGCCAGCAGCTTAGGACAGGGAGGTTCCAAGCAGTACTTC
TRBV4-1,TRBJ2-2,NA,TRBD1,CASSQEPLGTGVFTGELFF,TGCGCCAGCAGCCAAGAACCCCTCGGGACAGGGGTGTTTACCGGGGAGCTGTTTTTT
TRBV7-3,TRBJ2-5,NA,NA,CASSLSRGETQYF,TGTGCCAGCAGCTTAAGCAGGGGAGAGACCCAGTACTTC
TRBV10-3,TRBJ1-3,NA,NA,CAISAGNSGNTIYF,TGTGCCATCAGTGCTGGGAACTCTGGAAACACCATATATTTT
TRBV29-1,TRBJ2-3,NA,NA,CSVGLYTQYF,TGCAGCGTTGGCTTATATACGCAGTATTTT